Described below is a single T cell receptor beta chain sequence and its context. The data were taken from a study of blood T cell repertoires in COVID-19. Using immunoSEQ multiplex PCR, the repertoire was profiled, and TCRdb retains in-frame clones only, with some absent. The table includes 250,000 to 350,000 clones, 90% detected once. Study members were between roughly 18 and 100 years old and lived in 24 US regions. The V end lost 4 bases, the J end lost 8 bases, and 9 bases lay between the germline ends. The CDR3 consists of 11 residues. Germline V lookup: CDR1 SGHRS, CDR2 YFSETQ. The sequence was obtained from a woman in her late teens or twenties with acute COVID-19. Sequenced: PBMCs or T cells enriched from blood (not recorded which). This chain connects TRBV5-1 to TRBJ1-2, with a possible D match to TRBD1 (5 bases). DNA of the CDR3: TGCGCCAGCAGCCGGGGGAGCGGCTACACCTTC. Translation gives CASSRGSGYTF.